These 32 T cell receptor beta chains were all obtained from the same sample, sequenced in a study of somatic mutations in cytotoxic T cells in rheumatoid arthritis. Libraries were prepared by immunoSEQ multiplex PCR; TCRdb keeps only in-frame clonotypes and omits some of them. The sample has 18,000 or so clones; over 70% are singletons. Sequenced input: CD8+ T cells sorted from blood. These receptors were taken from a woman in her fifties or sixties in good health.

CDR3 protein: CAWSVFVGTAERPYEQYF. CDR3 sequence (DNA): TGTGCCTGGAGCGTATTCGTCGGGACAGCGGAAAGGCCCTACGAGCAGTACTTC. The chain carries TRBV30 and TRBJ2-7; TRBD1 agrees at 7 bases. This CDR3 comprises 18 residues. Germline lookup yields CDR1 GTSNPN and CDR2 SVGIG (reference sequence). Trimming at V came to 3 bases and at J to 2 bases, leaving 19 bases not matched to a gene.

This sequence joins TRBV4-1 and TRBJ2-7; 9 bases align to TRBD1. The CDR3 is 16 residues long. After removal of 1 base from V and 2 bases from J, the junction contained 6 bases not matched to a gene. Germline-derived CDR1 and CDR2 are MGHRA and YSYEKL. The CDR3 bases are TGCGCCAGCAGCCAAGGGGGGGACAGGGTTACCTACGAGCAGTACTTC. As protein: CASSQGGDRVTYEQYF.

The rearrangement uses TRBV13 and TRBJ2-3, with TRBD1 as a possible D gene (6 bases). Germline CDR1 reads PRHDT; CDR2 reads FYEKMQ (reference sequence). The CDR3 has 16 residues. The V end lost 5 bases, the J end lost 0 bases, and 15 bases lay between the germline ends. The CDR3 region is CASSRRTASSTDTQYF. DNA of the CDR3: TGTGCCAGCAGCCGCAGGACAGCCTCTAGCACAGATACGCAGTATTTT.

The chain combines TRBV9 with TRBJ2-1; D uncertain. The V end was cut by 0 bases, the J end by 2 bases, with 12 bases between. The length of the CDR3 is 16 residues. Germline-derived CDR1 and CDR2 are SGDLS and YYNGEE. The CDR3, as DNA: TGTGCCAGCAGCGTAGCTTGGACGGCCGCCTACAATGAGCAGTTCTTC. Residues: CASSVAWTAAYNEQFF. Full variable domain (rest looked up from reference TRBV9 and TRBJ2-1): DSGVTQTPKHLITATGQRVTLRCSPRSGDLSVYWYQQSLDQGLQFLIQYYNGEERAKGNILERFSAQQFPDLHSELNLSSLELGDSALYFCASSVAWTAAYNEQFFGPGTRLTVL.

V gene TRBV6-4 combines with J gene TRBJ2-1, with 14 bases lining up with TRBD2. V shed 4 bases, J shed 10 bases, and the junction held 6 bases outside the gene matches. CDR1 MRHNA and CDR2 SNTAGT come from the germline V gene. CDR3 length: 15 residues. This CDR3 is CASSAGTSGGSEQFF. CDR3 DNA: TGTGCCAGCAGTGCCGGGACTAGCGGGGGTTCCGAGCAGTTCTTC.

There are a few counts of this clone. The V call is TRBV4-1, the J call TRBJ2-7, with 9 bases that match TRBD2. The ends lost 1 base at V and 3 bases at J; junction bases unmatched: 4. The CDR3 spans 15 residues. Germline-derived CDR1 and CDR2 are MGHRA and YSYEKL. CDR3 residues: CASSQGGRGLYEQYF. As DNA, the CDR3 is TGCGCCAGCAGCCAAGGCGGGAGGGGGCTCTACGAGCAGTACTTC.

The chain carries TRBV6-5 and TRBJ1-2; 11 nucleotides match TRBD1. Germline loops: CDR1 MNHEY, CDR2 SVGAGI. The CDR3 totals 14 residues. With V trimmed by 6 bases and J by 6 bases, 6 bases remained unmatched. The CDR3 spells CASSPGQGGNGYTF. CDR3 bases: TGTGCCAGCAGCCCGGGACAGGGGGGCAATGGCTACACCTTC.

The chain employs TRBV27 and TRBJ2-2; unclear D gene. Germline CDR1 is MNHEY and CDR2 is SMNVEV (reference sequence). V gave up 6 bases and J gave up 1 base, with 3 bases separating them. This CDR3 comprises 12 residues. CDR3 sequence reads: CASRRNTGELFF. As DNA, the CDR3 is TGTGCCAGCAGGCGGAACACCGGGGAGCTGTTTTTT.

V is TRBV7-2 and J is TRBJ1-6, with D uncertain. Looked up from germline, CDR1 is SGHTA and CDR2 is FQGNSA. The CDR3 length is 15 residues. V was pared by 3 bases and J by 0 bases, with 6 bases between. The CDR3 reads CASSFAGSYNSPLHF. In nucleotides, the CDR3 is TGTGCCAGCAGCTTTGCGGGCTCCTATAATTCACCCCTCCACTTT.

This clone was detected a few times. The chain recombines TRBV11-2 with TRBJ1-2; D gene ambiguous. Germline values: CDR1 SGHAT, CDR2 FQNNGV. This CDR3 has 13 amino acids. With 1 base removed from V and 4 bases from J, the gap between germline ends came to 7 bases. The CDR3 sequence: CASSLGEGYGYTF. CDR3 coding DNA: TGTGCCAGCAGCTTAGGCGAGGGCTATGGCTACACCTTC. Complete variable domain (other parts from reference TRBV11-2 and TRBJ1-2): EAGVAQSPRYKIIEKRQSVAFWCNPISGHATLYWYQQILGQGPKLLIQFQNNGVVDDSQLPKDRFSAERLKGVDSTLKIQPAKLEDSAVYLCASSLGEGYGYTFGSGTRLTVV.

V is TRBV5-4 and J is TRBJ2-7; D possibly matches TRBD1 or TRBD2 (5 bases each). Germline V gene lookup returns CDR1 SGHNT and CDR2 YYREEE (reference sequence). CDR3 length equals 12 residues. V was cut by 5 bases and J by 6 bases, with 12 bases left in between. The CDR3 sequence: CASRGPTGEQYF. The CDR3 DNA is TGTGCCAGCAGGGGACCGACGGGCGAGCAGTACTTC.

This sequence joins TRBV11-2 and TRBJ2-7; unclear D gene. Germline CDR1 is SGHAT and CDR2 is FQNNGV. CDR3 length equals 16 residues. V lost 3 bases and J lost 2, with 17 bases in between. This chain's CDR3 is CASSFRTEKRTYEQYF. The CDR3 region has the DNA TGTGCCAGCAGCTTCAGGACCGAAAAGAGGACCTACGAGCAGTACTTC. Full variable domain (rest looked up from reference TRBV11-2 and TRBJ2-7): EAGVAQSPRYKIIEKRQSVAFWCNPISGHATLYWYQQILGQGPKLLIQFQNNGVVDDSQLPKDRFSAERLKGVDSTLKIQPAKLEDSAVYLCASSFRTEKRTYEQYFGPGTRLTVT.

The V and J genes are TRBV27 and TRBJ1-5, with D uncertain. The V gene's germline CDR1 is MNHEY and CDR2 SMNVEV (reference sequence). The V and J ends lost 6 bases and 3 bases respectively, with 6 bases between them. The CDR3 length is 12 residues. The CDR3 coding sequence is TGTGCCAGCAGCGATAACAATCAGCCCCAGCATTTT. Its protein product is CASSDNNQPQHF.

By share of the sample, this clone is medium-sized. This sequence joins TRBV6-5 and TRBJ1-6, with a weak D call TRBD1 (5 bases). With 2 bases removed from V and 10 bases from J, the gap between germline ends came to 9 bases. CDR3 length equals 13 residues. The germline V gene has CDR1 MNHEY and CDR2 SVGAGI. The DNA for the CDR3 is TGTGCCAGCAGTTACCAGGGTGGGTCACCCCTCCACTTT. Translation: CASSYQGGSPLHF.

The V call is TRBV9, the J call TRBJ2-3; 11 bases line up with TRBD2. The J segment lost 2 bases and the V segment lost 0 bases, leaving 2 bases of the junction unmatched. From germline, CDR1 is SGDLS and CDR2 YYNGEE. CDR3 length equals 16 residues. The CDR3 sequence: CASSVDSGGVTDTQYF. CDR3 in DNA: TGTGCCAGCAGCGTAGATAGCGGGGGGGTCACAGATACGCAGTATTTT. The full variable domain, completed using reference TRBV9 and TRBJ2-3, is DSGVTQTPKHLITATGQRVTLRCSPRSGDLSVYWYQQSLDQGLQFLIQYYNGEERAKGNILERFSAQQFPDLHSELNLSSLELGDSALYFCASSVDSGGVTDTQYFGPGTRLTVL.

The chain couples TRBV27 to TRBJ1-1; 8 nucleotides match TRBD1. CDR3 length: 11 amino acids. Germline V gene data show CDR1 as MNHEY and CDR2 as SMNVEV (reference sequence). CDR3 sequence: CESRGPNEAFF. For the CDR3, the DNA is TGTGAAAGCAGGGGGCCCAACGAAGCTTTCTTT.

This clone was counted between two and nine times. The chain recombines TRBV19 with TRBJ1-1; D remains unclear. V dropped 3 bases and J dropped 0 bases, with 8 bases sitting between them. The CDR3 sequence is 14 residues long. From germline, CDR1 is LNHDA and CDR2 SQIVND (reference sequence). The CDR3 reads CASSMFGLNTEAFF. The CDR3 DNA is TGTGCCAGTAGTATGTTCGGCCTGAACACTGAAGCTTTCTTT.

This clone was seen only once. The gene calls are TRBV29-1 and TRBJ1-1; D is undetermined. V was cut by 3 bases and J by 1 base, with 0 bases left in between. CDR1 and CDR2 from the germline V gene are SQVTM and ANQGSEA. The CDR3 is 10 residues long. Written as DNA, the CDR3 is TGCAGCGTTGAGAACACTGAAGCTTTCTTT. Protein: CSVENTEAFF.

The chain joins TRBV6-1 to TRBJ1-3; TRBD1 might be the D (5 bases). CDR3 size: 14 residues. Germline CDR1 is MNHNS and CDR2 is SASEGT. V shed 7 bases and J shed 8 bases, with 18 bases lying between them. The CDR3 sequence is CASMGDSGGHTIYF. CDR3 sequence (DNA): TGTGCCAGCATGGGGGACTCCGGCGGCCACACCATATATTTT.

V usage is TRBV2 and J usage is TRBJ2-7; 9 nucleotides line up with TRBD1. Unmatched junction bases numbered 14, after V lost 6 bases and J lost 2 bases. Germline lookup yields CDR1 SNHLY and CDR2 FYNNEI. The CDR3 is 17 residues long. The CDR3 sequence: CASRSVDGDREPYEQYF. CDR3 coding DNA: TGTGCCAGCAGGAGCGTTGATGGGGACAGGGAACCCTACGAGCAGTACTTC.

The chain has TRBV13 and TRBJ2-2, with TRBD2 matching over 7 bases. This CDR3 is 18 amino acids long. Per the germline V gene, CDR1 is PRHDT and CDR2 is FYEKMQ (reference sequence). Trimming cost V 4 bases and J 5 bases; bases outside gene matches: 16. CDR3 bases: TGTGCCAGCAGCTCCCTCCATACGGGGGGAGGAGGAACCGGGGAGCTGTTTTTT. Amino acids: CASSSLHTGGGGTGELFF.

CDR3 in DNA: TGCGCCAGCAGCTTGGACAGCTATACCGGGGAGCTGTTTTTT. Encoded protein: CASSLDSYTGELFF. This chain joins TRBV5-1 and TRBJ2-2; no clear D gene. The germline V gene has CDR1 SGHRS and CDR2 YFSETQ. The ends were cut back, 0 bases at V and 5 bases at J, with 8 bases in the middle. The CDR3 extends over 14 amino acids.

V is TRBV27 and J is TRBJ1-5; weak D call: TRBD1 (5 bases). Trimming pared 6 bases from V and 2 bases from J, leaving 11 bases between. Per the germline V gene, CDR1 is MNHEY and CDR2 is SMNVEV (reference sequence). CDR3 length: 14 residues. For the CDR3, the DNA is TGTGCCAGCAGACCTGGGGGGGGCAATCAGCCCCAGCATTTT. This encodes CASRPGGGNQPQHF.

In this sample, this clone turned up once. CDR3 DNA: TGTGCCAGCAGCTCTCTGGGACAGTACAATGAGCAGTTCTTC. Its translation is CASSSLGQYNEQFF. This chain joins TRBV11-1 and TRBJ2-1; TRBD1 agrees at 7 bases. The CDR3 loop spans 14 amino acids. CDR1 is SGHAT and CDR2 is FQDESV in the germline V gene (reference sequence). Trimming took 4 bases from V and 4 from J; bases not matched to a gene: 4.

This sequence joins TRBV4-2 and TRBJ2-3; D not certain. Between the trimmed V and J ends, which lost 0 bases and 0 bases, there was a span of 4 bases. CDR1 is LGHNA and CDR2 is YNFKEQ in the germline V gene. The CDR3 runs to 14 residues. The CDR3 DNA reads TGTGCCAGCAGCCAAGACTATAGCACAGATACGCAGTATTTT. Its protein is CASSQDYSTDTQYF.

V gene TRBV7-9 combines with J gene TRBJ1-2, with D perhaps matching TRBD1 (6 bases). The CDR3 has 14 residues. The germline CDR1 and CDR2 sequences are SEHNR and FQNEAQ (reference sequence). Trimming took 5 bases from V and 4 from J, leaving 14 bases between them. CDR3 nucleotides: TGTGCCAGCAGCCCGGTGGGGGGCGCCTATGGCTACACCTTC. Encoded protein: CASSPVGGAYGYTF.

The CDR3 bases are TGTGCCAGCAGCCAAGGTGGCACAGATACGCAGTATTTT. Encoded protein: CASSQGGTDTQYF. The chain combines TRBV14 with TRBJ2-3; no reliable D call. This CDR3 comprises 13 residues. The germline V and J ends were trimmed by 1 base and 1 base, with 3 bases remaining between them. In germline, CDR1 is SGHDN, CDR2 FVKESK.

The V and J genes are TRBV27 and TRBJ2-5; 7 bases match TRBD1. V lost 4 bases, J lost 5 bases, and 10 bases stayed unmatched. Germline V gene lookup returns CDR1 MNHEY and CDR2 SMNVEV (reference sequence). The length of the CDR3 is 15 residues. In DNA, the CDR3 is TGTGCCAGCAGTTCCCTGACAGGGATAGAGGAGACCCAGTACTTC. Translation: CASSSLTGIEETQYF.

The chain combines TRBV27 with TRBJ2-1, with D perhaps TRBD2 (7 bases). V lost 8 bases and J 10 bases, leaving 18 bases between the germline ends. The CDR3 is 13 residues long. In germline, CDR1 is MNHEY, CDR2 SMNVEV (reference sequence). DNA of the CDR3: TGTGCCAGCTCCAACGGGGGGCCGGCGGAGCAGTTCTTC. Protein product: CASSNGGPAEQFF.

This clone has a handful of counts. The rearrangement uses TRBV9 and TRBJ2-7; 9 positions agree with TRBD2. J was trimmed by 4 bases and V by 4 bases; bases with no gene match: 9. The V gene's germline CDR1 is SGDLS and CDR2 YYNGEE. This CDR3 has 15 amino acids. The CDR3 loop is CASSSGSGRKYEQYF. Written as DNA, the CDR3 is TGTGCCAGCAGCTCAGGTAGCGGGAGAAAGTACGAGCAGTACTTC.

A few counts support this clone. The genes are TRBV4-1 and TRBJ1-2; tentatively, D is TRBD1 (5 bases). The V end lost 10 bases, the J end lost 1 base, and 13 bases lay between the germline ends. Germline CDR1 reads MGHRA; CDR2 reads YSYEKL. This CDR3 has 13 amino acids. CDR3 in amino acids: CATSQELNYGYTF. The CDR3 DNA follows: TGCGCCACCTCACAGGAGCTTAACTATGGCTACACCTTC.

This clone was found a few times. J is TRBJ1-1 and V is TRBV9; no clear D gene. The CDR3 covers 15 residues. V was clipped by 0 bases and J by 7 bases, with 16 bases between them. The germline gives CDR1 SGDLS, CDR2 YYNGEE. The CDR3 spells CASSVATWGAHEAFF. DNA of the CDR3: TGTGCCAGCAGCGTAGCTACATGGGGAGCCCATGAAGCTTTCTTT. The full variable domain, completed using reference TRBV9 and TRBJ1-1, is DSGVTQTPKHLITATGQRVTLRCSPRSGDLSVYWYQQSLDQGLQFLIQYYNGEERAKGNILERFSAQQFPDLHSELNLSSLELGDSALYFCASSVATWGAHEAFFGQGTRLTVV.